These 8 T cell receptor beta chains share one sample of origin, sequenced in a study of blood T cell repertoires in COVID-19. Here immunoSEQ multiplex PCR was the method, and the copy in TCRdb shows in-frame clones only, minus some. The top ten clones hold approximately 1.2% of a sample with some 380,000 clones, 87% of them seen once. The sequenced material came from PBMCs or T cells enriched from blood (not recorded which). These receptors were collected from a young man who had recovered from COVID-19.

The chain is built from TRBV5-1 and TRBJ1-1, with D perhaps matching TRBD1 (5 bases). This CDR3 comprises 15 residues. Germline CDR1 is SGHRS and CDR2 is YFSETQ. V lost 2 bases and J lost 1, with 12 bases in between. The DNA for the CDR3 is TGCGCCAGCAGCTTAACAGGCTCCCCGAACACTGAAGCTTTCTTT. Its translation is CASSLTGSPNTEAFF.

This chain uses TRBV4-3 with TRBJ1-5; 10 bases line up with TRBD1. The CDR3 is 16 residues long. Germline V lookup: CDR1 LGHNA, CDR2 YSLEER. J lost 7 bases, V lost 0 bases, and 6 bases had no gene match. CDR3 coding DNA: TGCGCCAGCAGCCAAGATGGGACAGGGGCGGGACAGCCCCAGCATTTT. Its protein is CASSQDGTGAGQPQHF.

The chain links TRBV7-2 to TRBJ1-6, with 11 bases that match TRBD1. V was clipped by 5 bases and J by 8 bases; unmatched bases: 8. Germline CDR1 reads SGHTA; CDR2 reads FQGNSA. This CDR3 has 16 residues. DNA for the CDR3: TGTGCCAGCAGCCTTCAACGGGACAGGGGGTATTCACCCCTCCACTTT. Its protein product is CASSLQRDRGYSPLHF.

The rearrangement uses TRBV6-5 and TRBJ2-3, with a tentative D call TRBD1 (5 bases). The germline V gene has CDR1 MNHEY and CDR2 SVGAGI. The CDR3 is made up of 14 amino acids. Trimming shortened V by 6 bases and J by 0 bases, and 10 bases separated the two germline ends. For the CDR3, the DNA is TGTGCCAGCAGCAGGACATTAAGCACAGATACGCAGTATTTT. Protein: CASSRTLSTDTQYF.

This chain links TRBV6-2 or TRBV6-3 with TRBJ1-4; 8 bases match TRBD1. V shed 2 bases and J 7 bases; nucleotides not matched to a gene: 6. The germline V gene has CDR1 MNHEY and CDR2 SVGEGT. The CDR3 covers 15 residues. This CDR3 reads CASSYPTGTGEKLFF. The CDR3 DNA is TGTGCCAGCAGTTACCCCACCGGGACAGGTGAAAAACTGTTTTTT.

This chain connects TRBV5-1 to TRBJ2-2; tentatively, D is TRBD2 (5 bases). V lost 1 base and J 7 bases, leaving 11 bases between the germline ends. CDR3 length: 14 residues. The germline gives CDR1 SGHRS, CDR2 YFSETQ. The CDR3 DNA follows: TGCGCCAGCAGCTTGTTCGTAGGAGGCGGGGAGCTGTTTTTT. Translation: CASSLFVGGGELFF. The full variable domain, with the rest looked up from reference TRBV5-1 and TRBJ2-2, is KAGVTQTPRYLIKTRGQQVTLSCSPISGHRSVSWYQQTPGQGLQFLFEYFSETQRNKGNFPGRFSGRQFSNSRSEMNVSTLELGDSALYLCASSLFVGGGELFFGEGSRLTVL.

The V gene is TRBV19, the J gene TRBJ1-1; D is undetermined. V was trimmed by 2 bases and J by 4 bases, leaving 8 bases between them. Germline V gene lookup returns CDR1 LNHDA and CDR2 SQIVND (reference sequence). This CDR3 has 13 amino acids. Written as DNA, the CDR3 is TGTGCCAGTAGTATACTTGGGAGCACTGAAGCTTTCTTT. Protein product: CASSILGSTEAFF.

The V gene is TRBV19, the J gene TRBJ2-2; TRBD1 aligns across 7 bases. CDR3 length equals 14 residues. From germline, CDR1 is LNHDA and CDR2 SQIVND (reference sequence). With V trimmed by 3 bases and J by 6 bases, 4 bases remained unmatched. CDR3 nucleotide sequence: TGTGCCAGTAGTATGCGACAGGGTTCCGGGGAGCTGTTTTTT. This encodes CASSMRQGSGELFF.